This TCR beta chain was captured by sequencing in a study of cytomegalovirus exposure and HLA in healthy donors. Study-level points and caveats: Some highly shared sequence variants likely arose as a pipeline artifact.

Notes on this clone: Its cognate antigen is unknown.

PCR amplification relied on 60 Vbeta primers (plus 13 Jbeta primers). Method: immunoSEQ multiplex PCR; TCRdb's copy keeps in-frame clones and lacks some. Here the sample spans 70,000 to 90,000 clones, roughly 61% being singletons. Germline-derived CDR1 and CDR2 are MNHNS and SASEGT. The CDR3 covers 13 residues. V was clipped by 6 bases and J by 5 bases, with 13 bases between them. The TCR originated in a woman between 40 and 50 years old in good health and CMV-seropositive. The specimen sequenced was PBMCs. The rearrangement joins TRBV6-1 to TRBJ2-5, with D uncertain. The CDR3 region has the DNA TGTGCCAGCAGCTTTGACCGGCGGGAGACCCAGTACTTC. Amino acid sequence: CASSFDRRETQYF.